This T cell receptor (beta chain) originates from a study of identical twins. TCRdb reprocessed the 5' RACE reads via MiXCR and lists one record per CDR3 protein. In the table there are roughly 770,000 distinct CDR3 sequences, approximately 18% of which are singletons. This clonotype has just a few counts. The CDR3 extends over 13 amino acids. After removal of 4 bases from V and 6 bases from J, the junction contained 5 bases not matched to a gene. This sample also appeared in a second study, on T cells expressing NK-cell markers.

The receptor was derived from a woman younger than 35 in good health. The chain is built from TRBV12-3 or TRBV12-4 and TRBJ1-2; TRBD1 agrees at 7 bases. The sequenced sample consisted of PBMCs. The CDR3 loop is CASSYRQGDGYTF. The CDR3 DNA reads TGTGCCAGCAGTTACCGACAGGGTGATGGCTACACCTTC.